What follows are 24 T cell receptor beta chains derived from one specimen sequenced in a study of blood T cells in healthy people across ages (dated by TCRdb to the mid-2010s). Library method: 5' RACE. The data were produced on an Illumina HiSeq 2500. A second roughly 7 to 12 cycle PCR used a sample-barcoded 5' primer and a J-beta primer mix. TCRdb redid the processing of the public reads, applying fastp at Q25 and MiXCR, and retained in-frame beta chains. All rows with the same CDR3 protein become a single entry with the most common DNA and genes. This sample is represented by hundreds of thousands of distinct CDR3 sequences; less than 40% of them were singletons. Roughly 14% of the sample rests with the top ten. Sequencing used blood. These receptors were obtained from a woman of 80 years or more in good health. Donor details come from another sample of the same person, matched by shared clones.

This clonotype was detected ten times or more. This rearrangement joins TRBV7-2 to TRBJ2-1, with a tentative D call TRBD1 (5 bases). The V and J ends lost 3 bases and 9 bases respectively, with 12 bases between them. The CDR3 runs 13 residues. Germline assignment: CDR1 SGHTA and CDR2 FQGNSA. CDR3 nucleotides: TGTGCCAGCAGCTTGGCAGGGTGGGGTGAGCAGTTCTTC. It specifies CASSLAGWGEQFF.

In this sample, this clonotype turned up many times. This rearrangement joins TRBV29-1 to TRBJ2-6; D remains ambiguous. Trimming pared 4 bases from V and 1 base from J, leaving 5 bases between. The CDR3 loop spans 13 amino acids. CDR1 is SQVTM, CDR2 ANQGSEA, per germline. CDR3 nucleotide sequence: TGCAGCGTTGCGGAATCTGGGGCCAACGTCCTGACTTTC. Translated: CSVAESGANVLTF.

This clonotype has at least ten counts. The rearrangement links TRBV15 to TRBJ2-5; D gene ambiguous. Trimming removed 1 base at V and 1 base at J, with 4 bases between. CDR1 and CDR2 from the germline V gene are LNHNV and YYDKDF (reference sequence). CDR3 length equals 13 residues. The CDR3 here is CATSRGFQETQYF. The CDR3 DNA sequence: TGTGCCACCAGCAGAGGGTTCCAAGAGACCCAGTACTTC.

This chain uses TRBV14 with TRBJ1-2; D is uncertain. The germline V gene has CDR1 SGHDN and CDR2 FVKESK. Trimming shortened V by 2 bases and J by 7 bases, and 11 bases separated the two germline ends. The CDR3 contains 13 residues. CDR3 nucleotide sequence: TGTGCCAGCAGCCAACGGCTGGAGGGTGGCTACACCTTC. It is translated as CASSQRLEGGYTF.

This clonotype was seen many times. The CDR3 DNA reads TGTGCCAGCGGGGCAGGTTGGGCCCAAGAGACCCAGTACTTC. This gives the protein CASGAGWAQETQYF. V usage is TRBV9 and J usage is TRBJ2-5; weak D call: TRBD1 (5 bases). The CDR3 is 14 residues long. The ends were cut back, 7 bases at V and 1 base at J, with 14 bases in the middle. CDR1 and CDR2 from the germline V gene are SGDLS and YYNGEE.

Many counts were recorded for this clonotype. Here the CDR3 DNA reads TGCGCCAGCAGCCAAGGCATTAACATTTACTACGAGCAGTACTTC. Protein sequence: CASSQGINIYYEQYF. This chain links TRBV4-3 with TRBJ2-7; D unresolved. This CDR3 has 15 residues. Germline values: CDR1 LGHNA, CDR2 YSLEER. Trimming removed 1 base at V and 3 bases at J, with 13 bases between.

Turning to this clonotype: A much larger clone differs by one base, so this may be a read error. The chain is built from TRBV29-1 and TRBJ1-5, with a tentative D call TRBD1 (5 bases). This CDR3 is 14 amino acids long. From germline, CDR1 is SQVTM and CDR2 ANQGSEA. CDR3 DNA sequence: TGCAGCGTTGACCAGGGTTCTGGCAATCGGCCCCAGCATTTT. This sequence encodes CSVDQGSGNRPQHF. The complete variable domain, with remaining parts taken from reference TRBV29-1 and TRBJ1-5, reads SAVISQKPSRDICQRGTSLTIQCQVDSQVTMMFWYRQQPGQSLTLIATANQGSEATYESGFVIDKFPISRPNLTFSTLTVSNMSPEDSSIYLCSVDQGSGNRPQHFGDGTRLSIL.

The V gene is TRBV6-2 or TRBV6-3, the J gene TRBJ1-2; D uncertain. Germline assignment: CDR1 MNHEY and CDR2 SVGEGT. V was trimmed by 0 bases and J by 4 bases, leaving 9 bases between them. This CDR3 is 14 amino acids long. The CDR3 DNA sequence: TGTGCCAGCAGTTACTCCCCCAGCAGCTATGGCTACACCTTC. It specifies CASSYSPSSYGYTF.

A remark on this clonotype: Germline and junction disagree at one end, which may indicate a read error. This chain links TRBV2 with TRBJ2-2; 10 nucleotides line up with TRBD1. Germline V gene lookup returns CDR1 SNHLY and CDR2 FYNNEI. This CDR3 has 15 amino acids. The CDR3 reads CASRADRGYTGEMFF. The DNA of the CDR3 is TGTGCCAGCAGGGCGGACAGGGGGTACACCGGGGAGATGTTTTTT.

As for this clonotype: The junction and the germline gene differ at one end; a read error may be behind it. The J gene is TRBJ2-3, the V gene TRBV7-6; D may correspond to TRBD1 or TRBD2 (6 bases each). Looked up from germline, CDR1 is SGHVS and CDR2 is FNYEAQ. This CDR3 comprises 16 residues. The CDR3 sequence is CTSSRGGRGFTDTQYF. The CDR3 bases are TGCACCAGCAGCCGAGGGGGGCGGGGATTCACAGATACGCAGTATTTT.

In its sample, this clonotype was seen a few times. The chain uses TRBV6-1 and TRBJ2-5; D might be TRBD2 (7 bases). In germline, CDR1 is MNHNS, CDR2 SASEGT. V dropped 5 bases and J dropped 5 bases, with 24 bases sitting between them. This CDR3 contains 17 residues. The CDR3 here is CASSTQKGGGARETQYF. CDR3 DNA sequence: TGTGCCAGCAGTACACAGAAGGGGGGAGGGGCGAGGGAGACCCAGTACTTC.

This clonotype was recorded at least ten times. V gene TRBV7-2 combines with J gene TRBJ2-3; 14 positions agree with TRBD2. CDR1 is SGHTA, CDR2 FQGNSA, per germline. The trim removed 3 bases at V and 4 bases at J, leaving 12 bases unmatched. CDR3 length: 19 residues. CDR3 DNA sequence: TGTGCCAGCAGCTTCCCCCAACCGGGACTAGCGGGGGTAGCAGATACGCAGTATTTT. Its protein product is CASSFPQPGLAGVADTQYF.

In its sample, this clonotype was seen many times. The V call is TRBV18, the J call TRBJ2-5; D is unresolved. Germline CDR1 is KGHSH and CDR2 is LQKENI. V gave up 5 bases and J gave up 5 bases, with 18 bases separating them. This CDR3 region has 15 residues. CDR3 in amino acids: CASSTTSTGSETQYF. CDR3 bases: TGTGCCAGCTCAACAACATCGACGGGTAGCGAGACCCAGTACTTC.

This clonotype showed up many times. The J gene is TRBJ1-1, the V gene TRBV12-3 or TRBV12-4; 9 bases map to TRBD1. The length of the CDR3 is 14 residues. The trim removed 5 bases at V and 4 bases at J, leaving 5 bases unmatched. In DNA, the CDR3 is TGTGCCAGCAGTACCGGGACAGGGATCACTGAAGCTTTCTTT. Translated, it gives CASSTGTGITEAFF.

V is TRBV7-3 and J is TRBJ2-7; weak D call: TRBD2 (5 bases). The CDR3 is 15 amino acids. V was pared by 1 base and J by 1 base, with 11 bases between. Germline V lookup: CDR1 SGHTA, CDR2 FQGTGA. The CDR3 protein is CASSLIGGNSYEQYF. CDR3 DNA: TGTGCCAGCAGCTTAATAGGAGGAAATTCCTACGAGCAGTACTTC.

The chain uses TRBV7-9 and TRBJ2-1; maybe TRBD1 (6 bases). The CDR3 has 14 residues. V was trimmed by 4 bases and J by 13 bases, leaving 20 bases between them. Germline V gene lookup returns CDR1 SEHNR and CDR2 FQNEAQ (reference sequence). The CDR3 nucleotides read TGTGCCAGCAGCTGGGTGGGGGCCAGCGATCGTCAGTTCTTC. Amino acid sequence: CASSWVGASDRQFF.

As concerns this clonotype: A clone one base away is much larger, so this may be a read error. The chain joins TRBV6-4 to TRBJ1-1; D unresolved. CDR1 is MRHNA and CDR2 is SNTAGT in the germline V gene. This CDR3 is built from 13 residues. The CDR3 sequence is CAGSVEGNTEAFF. CDR3 coding DNA: TGTGCCGGCAGTGTAGAGGGGAACACTGAAGCTTTCTTT.

This rearrangement joins TRBV20-1 to TRBJ2-3; perhaps TRBD1 as D (6 bases). V was clipped by 4 bases and J by 0 bases, with 14 bases between them. Germline V lookup: CDR1 DFQATT, CDR2 SNEGSKA (reference sequence). The CDR3 extends over 15 amino acids. CDR3 amino acids: CSAISYRESTDTQYF. CDR3 in DNA: TGCAGTGCTATATCTTACAGGGAGAGCACAGATACGCAGTATTTT.

The chain has TRBV28 and TRBJ1-4; D possibly corresponds to TRBD1 (6 bases). V shed 6 bases and J shed 5 bases, with 16 bases lying between them. In germline, CDR1 is MDHEN, CDR2 SYDVKM. This CDR3 comprises 15 residues. Here the CDR3 reads CASSPITGLNEKLFF. The CDR3 DNA sequence: TGTGCCAGCAGCCCCATCACAGGGTTGAATGAAAAACTGTTTTTT.

This clonotype was recorded at least ten times. The chain has TRBV6-1 and TRBJ1-5; D might be TRBD1 (5 bases). The V and J ends lost 3 bases and 4 bases respectively, with 10 bases between them. CDR3 size: 14 residues. CDR1 is MNHNS, CDR2 SASEGT, per germline. The CDR3 here is CASSDQWGNQPQHF. DNA of the CDR3: TGTGCCAGCAGTGACCAATGGGGGAATCAGCCCCAGCATTTT.

This chain connects TRBV20-1 to TRBJ1-5, with D maybe TRBD1 (6 bases). Per the germline V gene, CDR1 is DFQATT and CDR2 is SNEGSKA (reference sequence). This CDR3 comprises 13 residues. The V and J ends lost 4 bases and 4 bases respectively, with 11 bases between them. For the CDR3, the DNA is TGCAGTGCTACACGGACAGAGAATCAGCCCCAGCATTTT. It specifies CSATRTENQPQHF.

The chain combines TRBV12-3 or TRBV12-4 with TRBJ2-5; D uncertain. The J call may be faulty, since TRBJ2-7 better matches the DNA end. There are 14 residues in the CDR3. In DNA, the CDR3 is TGTGCCAGCACGCTTGAGGCAGGAATCTACGAGCAGTACTTC. It translates to CASTLEAGIYEQYF.

In this sample, this clonotype turned up a few times. This may stem from a read error, because a much larger clone lies one nucleotide away. The chain couples TRBV7-2 to TRBJ2-2; D could derive from TRBD1 or TRBD2 (5 bases each). The CDR3 totals 14 residues. Germline CDR1 SGHTA, CDR2 FQGNSA. The CDR3 spells CASSYDPGTGERFF. Written as DNA, the CDR3 is TGTGCCAGCAGCTACGACCCGGGGACCGGGGAGCGGTTTTTT.

This clonotype was recorded at least ten times. The V call is TRBV3-1, the J call TRBJ1-2; no definite D call. This CDR3 region has 12 residues. V dropped 5 bases and J dropped 4 bases, with 8 bases sitting between them. Germline V gives CDR1 LGHDT, CDR2 YNNKEL (reference sequence). The CDR3 reads CASSAQTYGYTF. DNA of the CDR3: TGTGCCAGCAGCGCACAGACCTATGGCTACACCTTC.